This T cell receptor beta chain was sequenced for a study of PD-1 blockade in classical Hodgkin lymphoma. General study points: Nivolumab initiation under 1 year post-ASCT meant exclusion. Compared with baseline, CD4+ but not CD8+ TCR diversity had risen significantly by C4D1.

Time point: cycle 4 day 1 (C4D1), after five to seven weeks of nivolumab. Autologous stem cell transplantation was followed by relapse in every patient, and brentuximab vedotin exposure varied. TCRdb's copy holds only in-frame clones and misses some; the assay was immunoSEQ multiplex PCR. The repertoire holds tens of thousands of clones, with 82% as singletons. Trimming shortened V by 1 base and J by 8 bases, and 3 bases separated the two germline ends. This CDR3 is 11 amino acids long. Per germline, CDR1 SGHTA and CDR2 FQGNSA. As concerns this clone: No antigen is known for it.

The sequence came from a human donor with classical Hodgkin lymphoma. Sequencing used peripheral blood mononuclear cells (PBMCs), obtained before the fourth cycle of nivolumab. The rearrangement joins TRBV7-2 to TRBJ2-4; no definite D call. In nucleotides, the CDR3 is TGTGCCAGCAGCTTAGGGGACATTCAGTACTTC. It translates to CASSLGDIQYF.